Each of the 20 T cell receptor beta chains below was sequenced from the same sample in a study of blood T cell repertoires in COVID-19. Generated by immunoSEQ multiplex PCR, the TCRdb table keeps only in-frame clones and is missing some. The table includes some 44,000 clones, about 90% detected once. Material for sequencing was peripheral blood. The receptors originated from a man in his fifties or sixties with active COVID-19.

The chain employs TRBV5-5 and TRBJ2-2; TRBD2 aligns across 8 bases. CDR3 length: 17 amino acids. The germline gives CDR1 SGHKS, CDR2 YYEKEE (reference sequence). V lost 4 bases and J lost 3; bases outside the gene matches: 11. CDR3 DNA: TGTGCCAGCAGCCCCCGGGGGGGCCAGGGCTACACCGGGGAGCTGTTTTTT. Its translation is CASSPRGGQGYTGELFF.

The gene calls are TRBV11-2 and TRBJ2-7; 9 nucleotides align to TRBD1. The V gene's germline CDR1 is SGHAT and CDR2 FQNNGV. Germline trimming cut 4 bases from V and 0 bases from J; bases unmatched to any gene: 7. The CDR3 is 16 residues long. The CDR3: CASSSRTGVSSYEQYF. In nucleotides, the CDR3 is TGTGCCAGCAGCTCTCGGACAGGGGTGAGCTCCTACGAGCAGTACTTC.

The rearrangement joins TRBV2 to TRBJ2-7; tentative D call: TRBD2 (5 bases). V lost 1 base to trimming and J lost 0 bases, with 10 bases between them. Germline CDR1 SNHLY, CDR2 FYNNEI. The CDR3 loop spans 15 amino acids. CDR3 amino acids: CASSEGGLASYEQYF. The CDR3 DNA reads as TGTGCCAGCAGTGAAGGGGGTCTAGCCTCCTACGAGCAGTACTTC.

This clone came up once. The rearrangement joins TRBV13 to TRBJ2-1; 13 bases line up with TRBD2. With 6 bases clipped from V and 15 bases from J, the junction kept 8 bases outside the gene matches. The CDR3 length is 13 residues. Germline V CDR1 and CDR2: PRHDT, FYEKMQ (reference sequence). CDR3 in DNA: TGTGCCAGCAGAGGACTAGCGGGAGAGAGTCTGTTCTTC. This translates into CASRGLAGESLFF.

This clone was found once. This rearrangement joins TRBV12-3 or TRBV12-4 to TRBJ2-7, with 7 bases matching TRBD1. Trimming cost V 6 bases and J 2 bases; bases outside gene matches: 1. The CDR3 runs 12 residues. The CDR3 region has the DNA TGTGCCAGCAGACAGGGGACCTACGAGCAGTACTTC. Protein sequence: CASRQGTYEQYF.

In nucleotides, the CDR3 is TGTGCCAGCAGCTATACAGGGGGACAATATAATTCACCCCTCCACTTT. This codes for CASSYTGGQYNSPLHF. This chain joins TRBV7-9 and TRBJ1-6; 8 bases line up with TRBD1. The CDR3 has 16 residues. V lost 4 bases to trimming and J lost 4 bases; unmatched junction nucleotides: 6. CDR1 and CDR2 from the germline V gene are SEHNR and FQNEAQ (reference sequence). Using reference TRBV7-9 and TRBJ1-6 for the parts outside the CDR3, the full variable domain is DTGVSQNPRHKITKRGQNVTFRCDPISEHNRLYWYRQTLGQGPEFLTYFQNEAQLEKSRLLSDRFSAERPKGSFSTLEIQRTEQGDSAMYLCASSYTGGQYNSPLHFGNGTRLTVT.

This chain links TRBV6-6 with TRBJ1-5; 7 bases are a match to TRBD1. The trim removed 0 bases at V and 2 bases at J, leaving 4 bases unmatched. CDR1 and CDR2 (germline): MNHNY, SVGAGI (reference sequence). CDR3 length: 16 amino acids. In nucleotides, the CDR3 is TGTGCCAGCAGTTACTCTCAGGGGGTTGGCAATCAGCCCCAGCATTTT. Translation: CASSYSQGVGNQPQHF.

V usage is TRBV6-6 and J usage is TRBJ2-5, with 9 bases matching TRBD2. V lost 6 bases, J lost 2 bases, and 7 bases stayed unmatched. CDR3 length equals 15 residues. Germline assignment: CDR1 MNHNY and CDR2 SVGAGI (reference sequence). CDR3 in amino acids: CASRDSSGTQETQYF. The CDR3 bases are TGTGCCAGCAGGGACTCTAGCGGGACTCAAGAGACCCAGTACTTC.

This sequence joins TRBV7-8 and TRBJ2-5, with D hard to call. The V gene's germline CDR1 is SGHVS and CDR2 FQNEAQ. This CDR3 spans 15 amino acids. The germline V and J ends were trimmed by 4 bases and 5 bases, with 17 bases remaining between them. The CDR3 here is CASSSATPSRETQYF. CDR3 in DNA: TGTGCCAGCAGCTCCGCAACCCCCTCCAGGGAGACCCAGTACTTC.

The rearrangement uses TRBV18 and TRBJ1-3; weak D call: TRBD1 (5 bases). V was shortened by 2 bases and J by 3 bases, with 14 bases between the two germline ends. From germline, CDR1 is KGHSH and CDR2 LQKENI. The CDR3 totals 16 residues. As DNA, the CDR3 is TGTGCCAGCTCACCAGTGGAGGGGATAGGTGGAAACACCATATATTTT. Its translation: CASSPVEGIGGNTIYF.

The CDR3: CASSFRTSFSEQFF. As DNA, the CDR3 is TGTGCCAGCAGCTTCAGGACTAGCTTTTCTGAGCAGTTCTTC. The rearrangement joins TRBV7-9 to TRBJ2-1; 8 nucleotides agree with TRBD2. This CDR3 region has 14 residues. With V trimmed by 3 bases and J by 9 bases, 7 bases remained unmatched. Germline CDR1 reads SEHNR; CDR2 reads FQNEAQ (reference sequence). The full variable domain, its missing parts supplied by reference TRBV7-9 and TRBJ2-1, is DTGVSQNPRHKITKRGQNVTFRCDPISEHNRLYWYRQTLGQGPEFLTYFQNEAQLEKSRLLSDRFSAERPKGSFSTLEIQRTEQGDSAMYLCASSFRTSFSEQFFGPGTRLTVL.

CDR3 sequence (DNA): TGTGCCAGCAGCTTGGGACAGTACAATCAGCCCCAGCATTTT. Translated: CASSLGQYNQPQHF. The chain couples TRBV7-8 to TRBJ1-5; 7 nucleotides match TRBD1. Germline CDR1 is SGHVS and CDR2 is FQNEAQ. V shed 3 bases and J 3 bases; nucleotides not matched to a gene: 2. The CDR3 totals 14 residues.

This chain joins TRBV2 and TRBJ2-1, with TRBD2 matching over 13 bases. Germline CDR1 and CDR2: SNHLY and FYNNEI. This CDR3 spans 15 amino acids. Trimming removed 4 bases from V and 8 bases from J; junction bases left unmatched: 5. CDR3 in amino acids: CASSAGTSGIYEQFF. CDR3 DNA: TGTGCCAGCAGTGCTGGGACTAGCGGGATCTATGAGCAGTTCTTC.

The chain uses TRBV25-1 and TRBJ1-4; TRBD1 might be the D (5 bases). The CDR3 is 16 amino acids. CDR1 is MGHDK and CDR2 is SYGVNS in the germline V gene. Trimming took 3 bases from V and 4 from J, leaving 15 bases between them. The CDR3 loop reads CASSENSLRGNEKLFF. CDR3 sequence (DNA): TGTGCCAGCAGTGAGAACAGTCTTAGGGGTAATGAAAAACTGTTTTTT.

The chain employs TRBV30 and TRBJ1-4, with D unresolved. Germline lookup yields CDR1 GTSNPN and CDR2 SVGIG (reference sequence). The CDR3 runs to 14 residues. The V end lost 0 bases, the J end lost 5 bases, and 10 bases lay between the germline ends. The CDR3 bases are TGTGCCTGGAGTGTATACTCGGGGAATGAAAAACTGTTTTTT. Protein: CAWSVYSGNEKLFF.

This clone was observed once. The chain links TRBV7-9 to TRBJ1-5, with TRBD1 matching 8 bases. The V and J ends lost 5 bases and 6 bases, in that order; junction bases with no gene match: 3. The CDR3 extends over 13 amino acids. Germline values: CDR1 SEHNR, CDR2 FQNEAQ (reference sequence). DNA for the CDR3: TGTGCCAGCAGCCAGGGGGCTAGTCAGCCCCAGCATTTT. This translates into CASSQGASQPQHF.

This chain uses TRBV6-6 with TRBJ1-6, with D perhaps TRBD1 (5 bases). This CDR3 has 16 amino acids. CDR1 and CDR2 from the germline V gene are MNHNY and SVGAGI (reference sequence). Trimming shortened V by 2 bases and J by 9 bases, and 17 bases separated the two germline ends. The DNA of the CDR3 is TGTGCCAGCAGTTACGGGGGGATTGGGTGGAGTTCACCCCTCCACTTT. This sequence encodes CASSYGGIGWSSPLHF.

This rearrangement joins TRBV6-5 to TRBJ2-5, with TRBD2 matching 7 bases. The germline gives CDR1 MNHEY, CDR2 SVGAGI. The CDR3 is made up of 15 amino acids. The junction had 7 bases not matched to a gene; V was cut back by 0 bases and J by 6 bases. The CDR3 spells CASSYSGGGTKTQYF. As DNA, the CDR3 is TGTGCCAGCAGTTACTCCGGTGGCGGGACTAAGACCCAGTACTTC.

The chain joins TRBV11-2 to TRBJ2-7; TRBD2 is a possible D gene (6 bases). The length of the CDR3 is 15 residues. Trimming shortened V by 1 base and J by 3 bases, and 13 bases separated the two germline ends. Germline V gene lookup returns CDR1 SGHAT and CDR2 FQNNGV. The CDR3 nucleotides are TGTGCCAGCAGCTTAGCTGGCGGGGAGAGCTACGAGCAGTACTTC. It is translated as CASSLAGGESYEQYF.

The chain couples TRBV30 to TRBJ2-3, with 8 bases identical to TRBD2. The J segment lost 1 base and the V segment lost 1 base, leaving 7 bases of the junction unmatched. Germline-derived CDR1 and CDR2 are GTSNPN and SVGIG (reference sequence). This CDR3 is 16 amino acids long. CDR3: CAWSGLAGAGTDTQYF. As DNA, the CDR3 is TGTGCCTGGAGTGGCCTAGCGGGCGCCGGCACAGATACGCAGTATTTT. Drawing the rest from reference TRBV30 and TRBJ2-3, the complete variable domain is SQTIHQWPATLVQPVGSPLSLECTVEGTSNPNLYWYRQAAGRGLQLLFYSVGIGQISSEVPQNLSASRPQDRQFILSSKKLLLSDSGFYLCAWSGLAGAGTDTQYFGPGTRLTVL.